This entry lists 32 T cell receptor beta chains sequenced from one sample in a study of naive and memory T cell subsets. The beta constant-region primer was an equimolar mix of two oligonucleotides covering TRBC1 and TRBC2. TCRdb redid the calling of the UMI-ligation and nested PCR reads with MiXCR, one entry per CDR3 protein. This sample has about 150,000 distinct CDR3 sequences, with approximately 15% found just once. Sample: naive CD4+ T cells from blood. The origin of the receptors is a human donor in good health.

This clonotype was seen only a few times. This chain joins TRBV11-2 and TRBJ2-4, with D tentatively TRBD2 (6 bases). The germline gives CDR1 SGHAT, CDR2 FQNNGV. Trimming pared 0 bases from V and 0 bases from J, leaving 6 bases between. This CDR3 is 15 amino acids long. DNA of the CDR3: TGTGCCAGCAGCTTAGAGGGGGGAGCCAAAAACATTCAGTACTTC. Translation: CASSLEGGAKNIQYF.

In its sample, this clonotype was seen a few times. The chain uses TRBV18 and TRBJ2-7, with 7 bases aligning to TRBD2. Trimming took 3 bases from V and 2 from J; bases not matched to a gene: 7. Germline CDR1 and CDR2: KGHSH and LQKENI. The CDR3 runs 15 residues. CDR3: CASSPSSGPTYEQYF. DNA of the CDR3: TGTGCCAGCTCACCTTCTAGCGGTCCGACCTACGAGCAGTACTTC.

This clonotype has a handful of counts. The gene calls are TRBV12-3 or TRBV12-4 and TRBJ2-3; D is possibly TRBD1 or TRBD2 (5 bases each). V was trimmed by 7 bases and J by 7 bases, leaving 15 bases between them. CDR3 length: 13 residues. The CDR3 bases are TGTGCCAGCACCCTGGGACCCTCTAATACGCAGTATTTT. The encoded protein is CASTLGPSNTQYF.

This clonotype was seen only a few times. This chain connects TRBV25-1 to TRBJ2-7; TRBD2 aligns across 10 bases. Trimming at V came to 2 bases and at J to 3 bases, leaving 10 bases not matched to a gene. The CDR3 length is 17 residues. Germline V gene lookup returns CDR1 MGHDK and CDR2 SYGVNS. CDR3 in amino acids: CASSELAGVQRSYEQYF. CDR3 coding DNA: TGTGCCAGCAGTGAACTAGCGGGAGTGCAGAGGAGCTACGAGCAGTACTTC.

Only a few counts were recorded for this clonotype. The V and J genes are TRBV3-1 and TRBJ2-1; 9 bases line up with TRBD2. This CDR3 has 19 residues. Germline V gene sequence: CDR1 LGHDT, CDR2 YNNKEL (reference sequence). The V gene end was trimmed by 1 base and the J gene end by 5 bases; junction bases not matched to a gene: 15. The CDR3 here is CASSQVSRIRTSADNEQFF. For the CDR3, the DNA is TGTGCCAGCAGCCAAGTTAGTCGTATTCGGACTAGCGCTGACAATGAGCAGTTCTTC.

This clonotype was counted ten times or more. The rearrangement links TRBV14 to TRBJ2-3; D gene ambiguous. The germline gives CDR1 SGHDN, CDR2 FVKESK. This CDR3 spans 11 amino acids. The V and J ends lost 1 base and 10 bases respectively, with 6 bases between them. In DNA form, the CDR3 reads TGTGCCAGCAGCCAAGCTTTGGCGCAGTATTTT. It translates to CASSQALAQYF.

V gene TRBV4-1 combines with J gene TRBJ2-5; TRBD1 might be the D (6 bases). Trimming took 4 bases from V and 1 from J, leaving 10 bases between them. CDR1 MGHRA and CDR2 YSYEKL come from the germline V gene. There are 14 residues in the CDR3. The CDR3: CASSRSDSQETQYF. In nucleotides, the CDR3 is TGCGCCAGCAGCCGCTCGGACAGCCAAGAGACCCAGTACTTC.

This clonotype has more than one count but fewer than ten. The CDR3, as DNA: TGTGCCAGCAGTAGGGGACTAGCGGGTCCCTACAATGAGCAGTTCTTC. As protein: CASSRGLAGPYNEQFF. V gene TRBV28 combines with J gene TRBJ2-1; 12 bases map to TRBD2. This CDR3 region has 16 residues. The V segment lost 5 bases and the J segment 2 bases; nucleotides outside the gene matches: 4. The V gene's germline CDR1 is MDHEN and CDR2 SYDVKM. The full variable domain, rest sourced from reference TRBV28 and TRBJ2-1, is DVKVTQSSRYLVKRTGEKVFLECVQDMDHENMFWYRQDPGLGLRLIYFSYDVKMKEKGDIPEGYSVSREKKERFSLILESASTNQTSMYLCASSRGLAGPYNEQFFGPGTRLTVL.

This chain links TRBV11-2 with TRBJ1-2, with 8 bases matching TRBD1. The trim removed 3 bases at V and 4 bases at J, leaving 4 bases unmatched. Germline V gene sequence: CDR1 SGHAT, CDR2 FQNNGV. CDR3 length equals 14 residues. Here the CDR3 reads CASSFDRGAYGYTF. The CDR3 nucleotides are TGTGCCAGCAGCTTTGACAGGGGCGCCTATGGCTACACCTTC.

This chain connects TRBV9 to TRBJ1-2, with D unclear. The CDR3 runs 11 residues. Trimming cost V 3 bases and J 5 bases, with 5 bases left between them. CDR1 SGDLS and CDR2 YYNGEE come from the germline V gene. Here the CDR3 reads CASSGKYGYTF. The CDR3 nucleotides are TGTGCCAGCAGCGGAAAATATGGCTACACCTTC.

The chain has TRBV7-7 and TRBJ2-3; D possibly uses TRBD1 or TRBD2 (5 bases each). V dropped 4 bases and J dropped 2 bases, with 10 bases sitting between them. This CDR3 is built from 14 residues. Germline CDR1 and CDR2: SSHAT and FNYEAQ (reference sequence). CDR3 region: CASSSGPNTDTQYF. The CDR3 bases are TGTGCCAGCAGCTCGGGACCGAACACAGATACGCAGTATTTT.

The genes are TRBV7-9 and TRBJ2-7; 7 bases are a match to TRBD2. Losses at the gene ends were 2 bases for V and 5 bases for J; bases not matched to a gene: 12. The CDR3 sequence is 16 residues long. The V gene's germline CDR1 is SEHNR and CDR2 FQNEAQ (reference sequence). The CDR3 loop reads CASSLTRSALADEQYF. DNA for the CDR3: TGTGCCAGCAGCTTAACGCGGTCGGCGCTAGCGGACGAGCAGTACTTC.

This clonotype was seen more than once but under ten times. The chain joins TRBV18 to TRBJ2-3; the D call may be TRBD1 or TRBD2 (6 bases each). The CDR3 spans 15 residues. Germline lookup yields CDR1 KGHSH and CDR2 LQKENI. Trimming pared 6 bases from V and 1 base from J, leaving 14 bases between. The CDR3 DNA sequence: TGTGCCAGCTCCGAGGGGGGAGTCGGCACAGATACGCAGTATTTT. Residues: CASSEGGVGTDTQYF.

At least ten counts were recorded for this clonotype. This chain links TRBV14 with TRBJ1-1, with D uncertain. The CDR3 loop spans 13 amino acids. V lost 0 bases to trimming and J lost 5 bases, with 7 bases between them. Germline V gene lookup returns CDR1 SGHDN and CDR2 FVKESK. DNA of the CDR3: TGTGCCAGCAGCCAAGATAGGAGAACTGAAGCTTTCTTT. Amino acid sequence: CASSQDRRTEAFF.

The rearrangement links TRBV10-3 to TRBJ2-1; TRBD2 aligns across 8 bases. Germline V gene lookup returns CDR1 ENHRY and CDR2 SYGVKD. The CDR3 has 15 amino acids. V gave up 8 bases and J gave up 2 bases; unmatched junction bases: 8. The CDR3 region has the DNA TGTGCCATCCGAGTGAGCGGGAGTGCCTACAATGAGCAGTTCTTC. It specifies CAIRVSGSAYNEQFF.

V and J are TRBV7-3 and TRBJ1-5; D perhaps matches TRBD1 (5 bases). The CDR3 spans 13 residues. V was trimmed by 3 bases and J by 7 bases, leaving 10 bases between them. The germline V gene encodes CDR1 SGHTA and CDR2 FQGTGA. CDR3 DNA sequence: TGTGCCAGCAGCTTCGACAGTGAGCAGCCCCAGCATTTT. Translation: CASSFDSEQPQHF.

This rearrangement joins TRBV6-2 or TRBV6-3 to TRBJ2-6; no firm D call. This CDR3 has 15 amino acids. Trimming took off 2 bases at V and 3 bases at J, with 8 bases between the two ends. Germline lookup yields CDR1 MNHEY and CDR2 SVGEGT. The CDR3 DNA reads as TGTGCCAGCAGTTACGGCTCTAGTGGGGCCAACGTCCTGACTTTC. Amino acid sequence: CASSYGSSGANVLTF.

This clonotype appeared a few times. This sequence joins TRBV29-1 and TRBJ2-3; TRBD1 or TRBD2 may be the D gene (5 bases each). V gave up 4 bases and J gave up 0 bases, with 17 bases separating them. Germline values: CDR1 SQVTM, CDR2 ANQGSEA. The CDR3 totals 16 residues. In nucleotides, the CDR3 is TGCAGCGTTGCCACCCGGGGCCATCTTAGCACAGATACGCAGTATTTT. Protein sequence: CSVATRGHLSTDTQYF.

This chain links TRBV6-5 with TRBJ2-7; TRBD2 matches 13 bases. Germline CDR1 and CDR2: MNHEY and SVGAGI. CDR3 length: 15 amino acids. The J segment lost 2 bases and the V segment lost 6 bases, leaving 4 bases of the junction unmatched. Here the CDR3 DNA reads TGTGCCAGCAGGTCCGGGACTAGCGGGACCTACGAGCAGTACTTC. It codes for CASRSGTSGTYEQYF.

The gene calls are TRBV10-3 and TRBJ2-3, with TRBD2 identical over 8 bases. Germline CDR1 reads ENHRY; CDR2 reads SYGVKD. Trimming cost V 4 bases and J 4 bases; bases outside gene matches: 4. The CDR3 is 14 amino acids. The CDR3 here is CAISASGSADTQYF. The CDR3 nucleotides are TGTGCCATCAGTGCCAGCGGGAGTGCAGATACGCAGTATTTT.

This clonotype has just a few counts. J is TRBJ2-3 and V is TRBV5-1, with D perhaps matching TRBD1 (6 bases). Germline V lookup: CDR1 SGHRS, CDR2 YFSETQ. The CDR3 extends over 16 amino acids. Trimming removed 4 bases at V and 2 bases at J, with 17 bases between. The CDR3 bases are TGCGCCAGCAGCATCGTACAGGGTCCCACCACAGATACGCAGTATTTT. This codes for CASSIVQGPTTDTQYF.

There are a few counts of this clonotype. This chain's CDR3 is CASSPGTSLQPQHF. CDR3 DNA: TGTGCCAGCTCACCCGGGACATCTCTTCAGCCCCAGCATTTT. V is TRBV18 and J is TRBJ1-5; D possibly corresponds to TRBD1 (6 bases). The germline V and J ends were trimmed by 3 bases and 6 bases, with 12 bases remaining between them. This CDR3 contains 14 residues. Per the germline V gene, CDR1 is KGHSH and CDR2 is LQKENI.

V gene TRBV12-3 or TRBV12-4 combines with J gene TRBJ2-3, with TRBD2 matching over 8 bases. This CDR3 region has 15 residues. V shed 3 bases, J shed 6 bases, and the junction held 8 bases outside the gene matches. This CDR3 is CASSFGVAGPDTQYF. CDR3 DNA: TGTGCCAGCAGTTTCGGGGTAGCGGGGCCCGATACGCAGTATTTT.

This clonotype has just a few counts. The chain carries TRBV5-1 and TRBJ2-3; a weak D match, TRBD2 (6 bases). The CDR3 covers 16 residues. V lost 4 bases to trimming and J lost 1 base, with 16 bases between them. Germline V gene sequence: CDR1 SGHRS, CDR2 YFSETQ. The CDR3 spells CASSPRTTLGTDTQYF. In DNA form, the CDR3 reads TGCGCCAGCAGCCCCCGGACTACACTTGGCACAGATACGCAGTATTTT. The entire variable domain, with the rest obtained from reference TRBV5-1 and TRBJ2-3, is as follows: KAGVTQTPRYLIKTRGQQVTLSCSPISGHRSVSWYQQTPGQGLQFLFEYFSETQRNKGNFPGRFSGRQFSNSRSEMNVSTLELGDSALYLCASSPRTTLGTDTQYFGPGTRLTVL.

J is TRBJ2-5 and V is TRBV5-1; 7 bases are shared with TRBD1. J lost 5 bases, V lost 0 bases, and 7 bases had no gene match. This CDR3 region has 15 residues. The V gene's germline CDR1 is SGHRS and CDR2 YFSETQ. CDR3: CASSLAGTERETQYF. The CDR3, as DNA: TGCGCCAGCAGCTTGGCCGGGACAGAGCGCGAGACCCAGTACTTC.

The chain has TRBV7-2 and TRBJ2-5, with D perhaps TRBD2 (5 bases). Trimming pared 3 bases from V and 3 bases from J, leaving 8 bases between. Germline lookup yields CDR1 SGHTA and CDR2 FQGNSA. The CDR3 sequence is 13 residues long. DNA for the CDR3: TGTGCCAGCAGCTTTGACGGGGAAGAGACCCAGTACTTC. This sequence encodes CASSFDGEETQYF.

This rearrangement joins TRBV6-5 to TRBJ1-1; D is ambiguous. Trimming took 2 bases from V and 5 from J, leaving 12 bases between them. The CDR3 covers 14 residues. From germline, CDR1 is MNHEY and CDR2 SVGAGI. The CDR3 sequence: CASSYRSLYTEAFF. DNA for the CDR3: TGTGCCAGCAGTTACCGTAGTTTGTATACTGAAGCTTTCTTT.

The J gene is TRBJ2-5, the V gene TRBV10-1, with D perhaps TRBD1 (6 bases). The CDR3 is 14 residues long. The V and J ends lost 3 bases and 5 bases respectively, with 13 bases between them. The germline CDR1 and CDR2 sequences are WNHNN and SYGVQD (reference sequence). The CDR3 loop is CASSDLDRLETQYF. The CDR3 DNA reads TGCGCCAGCAGTGACCTTGACAGGCTGGAGACCCAGTACTTC.

This chain joins TRBV6-2 or TRBV6-3 and TRBJ2-6, with D perhaps being TRBD1 or TRBD2 (5 bases each). The V and J ends lost 7 bases and 0 bases respectively, with 13 bases between them. The CDR3 is made up of 16 amino acids. CDR1 is MNHEY, CDR2 SVGEGT, per germline. CDR3 loop: CASNDRGFSGANVLTF. CDR3 nucleotide sequence: TGTGCCAGCAACGACAGAGGGTTCTCTGGGGCCAACGTCCTGACTTTC.

This clonotype was detected many times. V usage is TRBV11-2 and J usage is TRBJ2-6; TRBD1 is a possible D gene (5 bases). CDR1 SGHAT and CDR2 FQNNGV come from the germline V gene. The CDR3 sequence is 17 residues long. V lost 8 bases to trimming and J lost 0 bases, with 17 bases between them. The CDR3 sequence is CASPPQGPYSGANVLTF. The DNA for the CDR3 is TGTGCCAGCCCCCCCCAGGGTCCATACTCTGGGGCCAACGTCCTGACTTTC.

This clonotype was found many times. This sequence joins TRBV11-2 and TRBJ2-2; D perhaps matches TRBD2 (5 bases). The CDR3 contains 16 residues. V gave up 5 bases and J gave up 1 base, with 14 bases separating them. CDR1 is SGHAT and CDR2 is FQNNGV in the germline V gene. CDR3 in DNA: TGTGCCAGCAGCCCCTCGCTAGCTGTGAACACCGGGGAGCTGTTTTTT. This codes for CASSPSLAVNTGELFF. Variable domain in full (rest from reference TRBV11-2 and TRBJ2-2): EAGVAQSPRYKIIEKRQSVAFWCNPISGHATLYWYQQILGQGPKLLIQFQNNGVVDDSQLPKDRFSAERLKGVDSTLKIQPAKLEDSAVYLCASSPSLAVNTGELFFGEGSRLTVL.

The table lists this clonotype with a few counts. This chain uses TRBV7-9 with TRBJ2-4; no clear D. CDR1 is SEHNR and CDR2 is FQNEAQ in the germline V gene (reference sequence). This CDR3 is 20 amino acids long. Between the trimmed V and J ends, which lost 1 base and 0 bases, there was a span of 22 bases. This CDR3 is CASSLVEYRLGILAKNIQYF. In DNA, the CDR3 is TGTGCCAGCAGCTTAGTTGAGTACCGATTGGGGATTCTAGCCAAAAACATTCAGTACTTC.